A selection of T cell receptor beta chains follows, all from one sample in a study of T cell responses to AZD1222 COVID-19 vaccine. Profiling relied on immunoSEQ multiplex PCR, and the TCRdb table lists in-frame clones only, not all of them. The repertoire holds 55,000 to 75,000 clones, with about 80% as singletons. The specimen comprised peripheral blood, sampled on day 0 of AZD1222 vaccination. These receptors came from an adult in good health. The CDR3 runs from the conserved cysteine through the conserved F or W. The order of the fields is V gene, J gene, D gene, CDR3 protein, CDR3 DNA. A D gene is named only where the DNA matches it firmly.

v_call: TRBV30
j_call: TRBJ1-3
d_call: -
cdr3_aa: CAWSSGGYSGNTIYF
cdr3_nt: TGTGCCTGGAGCTCGGGCGGATACTCTGGAAACACCATATATTTT

v_call: TRBV7-9
j_call: TRBJ1-6
d_call: TRBD1
cdr3_aa: CASSPTNRGLRDDLHF
cdr3_nt: TGTGCCAGCAGCCCAACCAACAGGGGACTCCGGGATGACCTCCACTTT

v_call: TRBV6-5
j_call: TRBJ2-6
d_call: TRBD2
cdr3_aa: CASSSREAGANVLTF
cdr3_nt: TGTGCCAGCAGCAGTCGGGAGGCTGGGGCCAACGTCCTGACTTTC

v_call: TRBV6-4
j_call: TRBJ1-2
d_call: -
cdr3_aa: CARIEAGKSDCGYTF
cdr3_nt: TGTGCCAGGATTGAGGCAGGGAAATCTGACTGTGGCTACACCTTC

v_call: TRBV4-1
j_call: TRBJ1-5
d_call: -
cdr3_aa: CASSHKPARDNQPQHF
cdr3_nt: TGCGCCAGCAGCCACAAACCGGCGAGGGACAATCAGCCCCAGCATTTT

v_call: TRBV7-9
j_call: TRBJ2-4
d_call: -
cdr3_aa: CASSLGPSLAKNIQYF
cdr3_nt: TGTGCCAGCAGCTTAGGACCGAGTCTAGCCAAAAACATTCAGTACTTC

v_call: TRBV7-6
j_call: TRBJ2-6
d_call: TRBD1
cdr3_aa: CASSARQGSGANVLTF
cdr3_nt: TGTGCCAGCAGCGCGCGACAGGGGTCTGGGGCCAACGTCCTGACTTTC

v_call: TRBV18
j_call: TRBJ2-3
d_call: TRBD1
cdr3_aa: CASSPGQGTDTQYF
cdr3_nt: TGTGCCAGCTCACCAGGACAGGGCACAGATACGCAGTATTTT

v_call: TRBV4-3
j_call: TRBJ1-1
d_call: -
cdr3_aa: CASSQDRQGSEAFF
cdr3_nt: TGCGCCAGCAGCCAAGACCGTCAGGGCAGTGAAGCTTTCTTT

v_call: TRBV7-9
j_call: TRBJ1-4
d_call: TRBD1
cdr3_aa: CASRPRQGNEKLFF
cdr3_nt: TGTGCCAGCAGGCCTAGACAGGGGAACGAAAAACTGTTTTTT

v_call: TRBV9
j_call: TRBJ2-3
d_call: TRBD2
cdr3_aa: CASAGTSGRTDTQYF
cdr3_nt: TGTGCCAGCGCCGGGACTAGCGGACGCACAGATACGCAGTATTTT